This T cell receptor beta chain was captured by sequencing in a study of T cell changes during pregnancy in multiple sclerosis. The CDR3 runs 15 residues. Trimming cost V 5 bases and J 0 bases, with 12 bases left between them. CDR1 and CDR2 (germline): MNHEY, SMNVEV (reference sequence). Profiling relied on immunoSEQ multiplex PCR, and the TCRdb table lists in-frame clones only, not all of them. The sample lists 100,000 or so clones, more than 90% occurring once. This chain links TRBV27 with TRBJ2-3; weak D call: TRBD2 (6 bases). The material was peripheral blood, obtained in the second trimester of pregnancy. The TCR was taken from a female donor with multiple sclerosis, enrolled in a pregnancy study. The CDR3 reads CASSTSPPSTDTQYF. Here the CDR3 DNA reads TGTGCCAGCAGTACTAGCCCTCCTAGCACAGATACGCAGTATTTT.